This TCR beta chain was found in a study of blood T cell repertoires in COVID-19. V shed 4 bases, J shed 7 bases, and the junction held 8 bases outside the gene matches. CDR3 length equals 14 residues. Germline assignment: CDR1 SGHKS and CDR2 YYEKEE (reference sequence). Generated by immunoSEQ multiplex PCR, the TCRdb table keeps only in-frame clones and is missing some. The sample yields about 160,000 clones, around 92% seen once. The rearrangement links TRBV5-5 to TRBJ1-2; 9 bases align to TRBD1. The origin of this receptor is a man in his sixties with acute or convalescent COVID-19. The sample consisted of peripheral blood. In DNA form, the CDR3 reads TGTGCCAGCAGCCCTCCGGACAGGGGCGTTGGCTACACCTTC. Amino acids: CASSPPDRGVGYTF.